This T cell receptor (beta chain) is from a study of CD8 T cells in Susac syndrome. Reverse transcription of roughly 0.5 to 1 ug RNA used random hexamers. MiXCR, run by TCRdb on the immunoSEQ multiplex PCR reads, gives a single entry per CDR3 protein. The table lists under 200,000 distinct CDR3 sequences, over 85% of them singletons. Germline values: CDR1 KGHDR, CDR2 SFDVKD. Trimming took 4 bases from V and 1 from J, leaving 10 bases between them. This CDR3 is 15 amino acids long. Sequenced sample: CD4+ T cells from PBMCs. This chain joins TRBV24-1 and TRBJ2-1, with D perhaps TRBD2 (5 bases). The origin of this receptor is a human donor in good health. CDR3 loop: CATSDASRSYNEQFF. CDR3 DNA sequence: TGTGCCACCAGTGACGCTAGCCGATCCTACAATGAGCAGTTCTTC.